Below, 5 T cell receptor beta chains from the same sample are listed, as sequenced in a study of T-cell reconstitution after alpha-beta-depleted transplantation in children. For TCRbeta, the library was prepared with unique molecular identifiers. Using its own MiXCR run on the PCR reads, TCRdb lists one record per CDR3 protein. Here the sample spans 250,000 to 350,000 distinct CDR3 sequences, approximately 23% being singletons. The material was PBMCs, mostly from graft donor cells, obtained 180 days after TCRalphabeta/CD19-depleted stem cell transplant. The receptors here all came from a male patient under 18 who had a stem cell transplant for acute lymphoblastic leukemia, so the T cells may come from the graft donor.

This clonotype was seen only a few times. The rearrangement joins TRBV6-1 to TRBJ2-1, with 7 bases aligning to TRBD2. With V trimmed by 1 base and J by 4 bases, 10 bases remained unmatched. The CDR3 has 17 amino acids. The germline CDR1 and CDR2 sequences are MNHNS and SASEGT. This CDR3 is CASSEGWEGDFYNEQFF. DNA of the CDR3: TGTGCCAGCAGTGAAGGGTGGGAGGGAGATTTTTACAATGAGCAGTTCTTC.

The chain combines TRBV18 with TRBJ1-2; D ambiguous. Trimming stripped 2 bases from V and 8 bases from J, with 15 bases between. The CDR3 has 14 residues. Germline lookup yields CDR1 KGHSH and CDR2 LQKENI. Here the CDR3 DNA reads TGTGCCAGCTCACCAATAAAGGGTCTCGGGGGCTACACCTTC. Translating gives CASSPIKGLGGYTF. The entire variable domain, with the rest obtained from reference TRBV18 and TRBJ1-2, is as follows: NAGVMQNPRHLVRRRGQEARLRCSPMKGHSHVYWYRQLPEEGLKFMVYLQKENIIDESGMPKERFSAEFPKEGPSILRIQQVVRGDSAAYFCASSPIKGLGGYTFGSGTRLTVV.

The chain recombines TRBV9 with TRBJ2-7, with 9 bases lining up with TRBD2. Germline CDR1 reads SGDLS; CDR2 reads YYNGEE. This CDR3 spans 15 amino acids. Losses at the gene ends were 0 bases for V and 3 bases for J; bases not matched to a gene: 4. The CDR3 DNA reads TGTGCCAGCAGCGTAGGACTAGCGGAGAGCTACGAGCAGTACTTC. This codes for CASSVGLAESYEQYF.

A note on this clonotype: Its ends do not fully match the called genes, so a read error is possible. This chain links TRBV5-1 with TRBJ1-2, with TRBD1 as a possible D gene (5 bases). CDR3 size: 14 residues. Germline values: CDR1 SGHRS, CDR2 YFSETQ. The CDR3 region is CASGLEGNRYGYTF. CDR3 nucleotide sequence: TGCGCCAGCGGCTTGGAGGGGAACCGCTATGGCTACACCTTC.

The chain uses TRBV24-1 and TRBJ1-2, with no clear D. The CDR3 has 13 residues. Per germline, CDR1 KGHDR and CDR2 SFDVKD. Between the trimmed V and J ends, which lost 7 bases and 4 bases, there was a span of 12 bases. For the CDR3, the DNA is TGTGCCACCAGAGGACGATTATCCTATGGCTACACCTTC. Its translation is CATRGRLSYGYTF.